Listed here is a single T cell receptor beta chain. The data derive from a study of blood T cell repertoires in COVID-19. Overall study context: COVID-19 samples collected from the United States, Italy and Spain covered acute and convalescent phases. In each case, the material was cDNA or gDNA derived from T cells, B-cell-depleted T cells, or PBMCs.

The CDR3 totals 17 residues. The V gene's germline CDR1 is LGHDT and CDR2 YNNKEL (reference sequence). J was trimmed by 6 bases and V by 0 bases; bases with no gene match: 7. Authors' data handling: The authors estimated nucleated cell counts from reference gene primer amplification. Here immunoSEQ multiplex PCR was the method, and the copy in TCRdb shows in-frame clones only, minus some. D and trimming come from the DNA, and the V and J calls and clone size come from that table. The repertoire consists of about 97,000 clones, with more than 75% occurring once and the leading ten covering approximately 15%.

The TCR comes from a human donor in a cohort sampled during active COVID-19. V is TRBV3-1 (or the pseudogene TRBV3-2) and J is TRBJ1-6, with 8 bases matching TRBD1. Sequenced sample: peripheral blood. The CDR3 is CASSQDYRGAGNSPLHF. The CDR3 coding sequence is TGTGCCAGCAGCCAAGATTACAGGGGGGCTGGTAATTCACCCCTCCACTTT.